This TCR beta chain appears in the sequencing data of a study of blood T cell repertoires in COVID-19. Overall study: Both acute and convalescent COVID-19 samples were obtained from the United States, Italy and Spain. T cells, B-cell-depleted T cells, or PBMCs supplied cDNA or gDNA.

Authors' methods: Reference gene primer amplification in the assay estimated nucleated cell counts. Generated by immunoSEQ multiplex PCR, the TCRdb table keeps only in-frame clones and is missing some. V and J calls plus clone size are reproduced from that table; the DNA served to infer D and trimming. The table lists about 100,000 clones, about 85% of them singletons. V lost 3 bases and J lost 0; bases outside the gene matches: 6. This CDR3 has 18 amino acids. Germline V gene lookup returns CDR1 SGDLS and CDR2 YYNGEE. This receptor was obtained from a man aged 50-59 years with active or convalescent COVID-19. The rearrangement links TRBV9 to TRBJ2-3, with 14 bases matching TRBD2. The source material was peripheral blood. Here the CDR3 reads CASSARLAGGPSTDTQYF. CDR3 sequence (DNA): TGTGCCAGCAGCGCCCGACTAGCGGGAGGGCCCAGCACAGATACGCAGTATTTT.